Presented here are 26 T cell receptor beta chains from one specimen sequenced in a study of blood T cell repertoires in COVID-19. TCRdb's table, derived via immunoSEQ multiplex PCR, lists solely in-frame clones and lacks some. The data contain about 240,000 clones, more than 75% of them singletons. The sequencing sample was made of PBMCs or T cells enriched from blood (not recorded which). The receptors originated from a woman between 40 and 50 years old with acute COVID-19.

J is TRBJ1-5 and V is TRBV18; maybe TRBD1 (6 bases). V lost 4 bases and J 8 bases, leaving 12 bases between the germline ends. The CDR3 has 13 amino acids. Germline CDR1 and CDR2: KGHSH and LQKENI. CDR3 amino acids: CASSLTGIEPQHF. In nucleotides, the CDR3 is TGTGCCAGCTCACTAACAGGGATAGAGCCCCAGCATTTT.

The CDR3 reads CASSYSTSGAGSPLHF. The CDR3 DNA reads TGTGCCAGCAGTTACTCAACCTCAGGTGCTGGGTCACCCCTCCACTTT. The chain has TRBV6-5 and TRBJ1-6; D is unresolved. Germline V gives CDR1 MNHEY, CDR2 SVGAGI. The CDR3 loop spans 16 amino acids. V was cut by 0 bases and J by 10 bases, with 16 bases left in between.

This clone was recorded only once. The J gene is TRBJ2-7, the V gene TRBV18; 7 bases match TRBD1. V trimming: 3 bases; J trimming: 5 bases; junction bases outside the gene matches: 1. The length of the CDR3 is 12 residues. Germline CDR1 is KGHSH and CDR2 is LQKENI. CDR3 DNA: TGTGCCAGCTCACCGGGGACAGACGAGCAGTACTTC. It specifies CASSPGTDEQYF.

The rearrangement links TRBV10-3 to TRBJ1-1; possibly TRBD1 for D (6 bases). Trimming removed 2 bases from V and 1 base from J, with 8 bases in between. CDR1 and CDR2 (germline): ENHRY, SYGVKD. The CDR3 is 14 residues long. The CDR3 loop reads CAISEGRGNTEAFF. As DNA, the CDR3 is TGTGCCATCAGTGAGGGCAGGGGGAACACTGAAGCTTTCTTT.

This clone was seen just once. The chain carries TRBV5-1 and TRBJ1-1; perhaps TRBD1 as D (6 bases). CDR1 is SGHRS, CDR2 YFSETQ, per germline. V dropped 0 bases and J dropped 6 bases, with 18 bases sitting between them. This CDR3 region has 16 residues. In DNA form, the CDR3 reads TGCGCCAGCAGCTTGGAAGGACCGGGGACAAGACCTGAAGCTTTCTTT. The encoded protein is CASSLEGPGTRPEAFF.

CDR3 loop: CASSRLGEVEQYF. The CDR3 DNA reads TGTGCCAGCAGTCGACTCGGGGAGGTTGAGCAGTACTTC. V is TRBV6-5 and J is TRBJ2-7, with a tentative D call TRBD2 (6 bases). V gave up 5 bases and J gave up 7 bases, with 15 bases separating them. The CDR3 is made up of 13 amino acids. Germline CDR1 reads MNHEY; CDR2 reads SVGAGI.

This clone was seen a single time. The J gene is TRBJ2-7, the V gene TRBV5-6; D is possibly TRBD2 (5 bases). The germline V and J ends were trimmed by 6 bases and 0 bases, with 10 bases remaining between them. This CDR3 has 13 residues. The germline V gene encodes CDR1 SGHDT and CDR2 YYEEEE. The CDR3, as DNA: TGTGCCAGCAAACGGGGTAGCTCCTACGAGCAGTACTTC. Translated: CASKRGSSYEQYF.

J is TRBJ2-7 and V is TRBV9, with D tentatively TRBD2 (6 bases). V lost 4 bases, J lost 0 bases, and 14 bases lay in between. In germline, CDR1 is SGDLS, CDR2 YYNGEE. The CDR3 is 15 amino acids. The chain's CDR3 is CASSLAPSDSYEQYF. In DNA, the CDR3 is TGTGCCAGCAGCCTAGCCCCTAGCGACTCCTACGAGCAGTACTTC.

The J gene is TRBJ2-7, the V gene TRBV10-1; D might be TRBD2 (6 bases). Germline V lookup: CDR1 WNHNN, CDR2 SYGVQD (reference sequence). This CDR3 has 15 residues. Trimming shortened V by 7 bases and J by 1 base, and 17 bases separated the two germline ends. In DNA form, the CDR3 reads TGCGCCAGCACCCCTAGGGCAGGGAGGTCCTACGAGCAGTACTTC. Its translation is CASTPRAGRSYEQYF.

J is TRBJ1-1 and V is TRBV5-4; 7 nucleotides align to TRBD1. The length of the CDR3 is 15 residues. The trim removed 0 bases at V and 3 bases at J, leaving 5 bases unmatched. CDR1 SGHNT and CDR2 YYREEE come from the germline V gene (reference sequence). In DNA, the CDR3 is TGTGCCAGCAGCTTGGTAGGGGGCGCGGACACTGAAGCTTTCTTT. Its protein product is CASSLVGGADTEAFF.

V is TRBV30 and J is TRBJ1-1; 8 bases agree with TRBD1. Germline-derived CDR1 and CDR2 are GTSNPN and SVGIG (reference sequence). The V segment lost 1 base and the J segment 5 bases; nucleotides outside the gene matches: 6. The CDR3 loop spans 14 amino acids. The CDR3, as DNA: TGTGCCTGGAGTGCAGGGGGCGCGGGAACTGAAGCTTTCTTT. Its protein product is CAWSAGGAGTEAFF.

CDR3: CASSPRQGRGTEAFF. CDR3 sequence (DNA): TGTGCCAGCAGCCCGCGACAGGGCCGAGGGACTGAAGCTTTCTTT. The genes are TRBV9 and TRBJ1-1; 7 positions agree with TRBD1. The CDR3 has 15 residues. In germline, CDR1 is SGDLS, CDR2 YYNGEE. J gave up 5 bases and V 4 bases, and 11 bases lay outside the gene matches.

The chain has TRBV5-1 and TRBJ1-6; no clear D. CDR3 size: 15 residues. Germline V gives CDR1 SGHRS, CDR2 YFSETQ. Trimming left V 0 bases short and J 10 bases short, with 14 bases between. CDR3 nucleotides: TGCGCCAGCAGCTTGGCTGTACAACCATTGTCACCCCTCCACTTT. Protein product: CASSLAVQPLSPLHF.

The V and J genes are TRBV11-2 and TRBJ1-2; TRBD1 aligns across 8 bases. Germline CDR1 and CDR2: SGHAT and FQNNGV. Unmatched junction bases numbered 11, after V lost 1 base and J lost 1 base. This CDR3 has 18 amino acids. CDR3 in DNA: TGTGCCAGCAGCTTAGTAGACAGGGGTTTACTCGATAACTATGGCTACACCTTC. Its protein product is CASSLVDRGLLDNYGYTF.

The CDR3 reads CASSYLGQGSETQYF. CDR3 nucleotide sequence: TGTGCCAGCAGTTACTTGGGACAGGGGTCCGAGACCCAGTACTTC. V and J are TRBV6-5 and TRBJ2-5; 10 nucleotides match TRBD1. CDR3 length: 15 residues. The V segment lost 1 base and the J segment 5 bases; nucleotides outside the gene matches: 4. Germline CDR1 is MNHEY and CDR2 is SVGAGI.

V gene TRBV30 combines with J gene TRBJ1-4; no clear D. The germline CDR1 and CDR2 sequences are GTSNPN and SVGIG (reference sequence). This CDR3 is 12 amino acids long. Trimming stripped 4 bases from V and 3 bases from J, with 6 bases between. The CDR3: CAWKQSNEKLFF. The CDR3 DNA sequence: TGTGCCTGGAAACAGTCTAATGAAAAACTGTTTTTT. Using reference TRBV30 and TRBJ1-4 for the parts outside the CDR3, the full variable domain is SQTIHQWPATLVQPVGSPLSLECTVEGTSNPNLYWYRQAAGRGLQLLFYSVGIGQISSEVPQNLSASRPQDRQFILSSKKLLLSDSGFYLCAWKQSNEKLFFGSGTQLSVL.

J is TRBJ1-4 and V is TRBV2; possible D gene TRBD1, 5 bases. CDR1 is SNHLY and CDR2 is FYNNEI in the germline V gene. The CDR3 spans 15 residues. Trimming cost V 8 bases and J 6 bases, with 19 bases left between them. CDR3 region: CASGGVGGKDEKLFF. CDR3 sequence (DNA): TGTGCCAGCGGAGGAGTGGGGGGGAAGGATGAAAAACTGTTTTTT.

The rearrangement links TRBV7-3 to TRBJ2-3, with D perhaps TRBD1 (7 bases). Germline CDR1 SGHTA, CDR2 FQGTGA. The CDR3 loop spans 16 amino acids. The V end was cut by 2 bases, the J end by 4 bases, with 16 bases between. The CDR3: CASSLLAGGSPDTQYF. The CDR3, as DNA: TGTGCCAGCAGCTTATTGGCAGGGGGGTCACCAGATACGCAGTATTTT.

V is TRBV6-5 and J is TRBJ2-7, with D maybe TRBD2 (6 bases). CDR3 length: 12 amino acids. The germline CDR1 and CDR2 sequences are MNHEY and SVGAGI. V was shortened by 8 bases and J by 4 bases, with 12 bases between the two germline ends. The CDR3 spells CASWRDPYEQYF. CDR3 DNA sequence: TGTGCCAGCTGGCGGGACCCATACGAGCAGTACTTC.

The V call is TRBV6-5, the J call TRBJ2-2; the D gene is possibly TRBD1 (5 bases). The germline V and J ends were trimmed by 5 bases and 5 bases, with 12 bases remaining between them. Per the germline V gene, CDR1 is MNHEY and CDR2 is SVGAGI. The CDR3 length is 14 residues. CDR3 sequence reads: CASSPRQKTGELFF. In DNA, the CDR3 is TGTGCCAGCAGTCCACGACAGAAGACCGGGGAGCTGTTTTTT.

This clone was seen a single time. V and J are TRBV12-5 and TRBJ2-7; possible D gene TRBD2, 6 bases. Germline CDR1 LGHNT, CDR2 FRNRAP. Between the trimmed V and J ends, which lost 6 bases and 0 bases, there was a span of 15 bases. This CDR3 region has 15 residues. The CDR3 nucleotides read TGTGCTAGTGGGACCGGGGTAGCGGACTCCTACGAGCAGTACTTC. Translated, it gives CASGTGVADSYEQYF.

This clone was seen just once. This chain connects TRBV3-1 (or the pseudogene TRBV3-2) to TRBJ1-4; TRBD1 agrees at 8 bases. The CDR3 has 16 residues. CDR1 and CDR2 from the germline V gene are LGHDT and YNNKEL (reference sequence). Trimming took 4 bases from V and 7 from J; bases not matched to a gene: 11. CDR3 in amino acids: CASSRSMDRAAEKLFF. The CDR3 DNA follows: TGTGCCAGCAGCCGATCGATGGACAGGGCGGCTGAAAAACTGTTTTTT.

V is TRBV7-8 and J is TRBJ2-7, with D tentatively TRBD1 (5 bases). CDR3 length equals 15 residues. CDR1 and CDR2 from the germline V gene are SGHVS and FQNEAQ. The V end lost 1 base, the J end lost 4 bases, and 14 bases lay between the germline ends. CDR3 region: CASSLGTGYQYEQYF. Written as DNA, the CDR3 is TGTGCCAGCAGCTTAGGCACAGGCTACCAATACGAGCAGTACTTC.

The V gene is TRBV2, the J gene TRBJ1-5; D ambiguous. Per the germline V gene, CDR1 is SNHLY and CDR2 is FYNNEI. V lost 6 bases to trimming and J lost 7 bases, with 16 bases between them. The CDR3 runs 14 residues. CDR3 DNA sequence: TGTGCCAGCAGCGTCTCACGTAACAGACAGCCCCAGCATTTT. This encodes CASSVSRNRQPQHF.

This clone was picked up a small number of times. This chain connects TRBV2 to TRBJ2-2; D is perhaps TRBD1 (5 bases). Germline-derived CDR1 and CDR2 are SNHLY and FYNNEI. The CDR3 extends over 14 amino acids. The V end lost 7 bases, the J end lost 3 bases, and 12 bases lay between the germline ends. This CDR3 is CASNGREHTGELFF. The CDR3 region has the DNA TGTGCCAGCAACGGCAGGGAACACACCGGGGAGCTGTTTTTT.

The CDR3 DNA reads TGTGCCAGCAGCGCGGACAGGGAGGCTACTGAAGCTTTCTTT. Amino acid sequence: CASSADREATEAFF. The chain couples TRBV11-1 to TRBJ1-1; 8 nucleotides align to TRBD1. The CDR3 loop spans 14 amino acids. The V segment lost 5 bases and the J segment 5 bases; nucleotides outside the gene matches: 7. Germline CDR1 SGHAT, CDR2 FQDESV (reference sequence). The complete variable domain, with remaining parts taken from reference TRBV11-1 and TRBJ1-1, reads EAEVAQSPRYKITEKSQAVAFWCDPISGHATLYWYRQILGQGPELLVQFQDESVVDDSQLPKDRFSAERLKGVDSTLKIQPAELGDSAMYLCASSADREATEAFFGQGTRLTVV.